The sequence of this T cell receptor beta chain was determined in a study of T cells in localized non-small cell lung cancer. To note about this clone: Its antigen is unidentified.

Assay used: immunoSEQ multiplex PCR; TCRdb lists only in-frame clones, some missing. The repertoire holds about 35,000 clones, with approximately 90% as singletons. Overall study results and limits: A median of around 57 clones ranked among the top 100 in tumor appeared in adjacent lung.

This receptor was taken from a female donor over 55 with stage II lung adenocarcinoma. The sequencing used peripheral blood mononuclear cells, collected before any cancer treatment.

CDR3 DNA sequence: TGCGCCAGCAGGGGCCAGAACACCGGGGAGCTGTTTTTT. Translating it yields CASRGQNTGELFF. This chain uses TRBV5-1 with TRBJ2-2; D remains ambiguous. Deletions cut 5 bases from V and 1 base from J, with 6 bases between. The CDR3 contains 13 residues. CDR1 is SGHRS and CDR2 is YFSETQ in the germline V gene.